Listed below are T cell receptor beta chains from one sample, sequenced in a study of blood T cells in healthy people across ages. TCRdb processed the 5' RACE reads anew with MiXCR; each CDR3 protein has one entry. This sample has 1.5 million or so distinct CDR3 sequences, with approximately 42% found just once. Sequencing was performed on blood. All receptors come from a young woman in good health. Each CDR3 is given with its conserved first and last residue. A D gene is named only where the DNA matches it firmly. Clone sizes are given selectively: once, few, many, or a class where the clone is expanded.

V	D	size	J	DNA	CDR3
TRBV6-2/TRBV6-3	TRBD2	-	TRBJ2-7	TGTGCCAGCAGTTACTCGGATAAGCGGGGGTACTCCTACGAGCAGTACTTC	CASSYSDKRGYSYEQYF
TRBV7-6	TRBD1	-	TRBJ2-5	TGTGCCAGCAGCCGGGACAGCTCGTACCAAGAGACCCAGTACTTC	CASSRDSSYQETQYF
TRBV6-5	-	-	TRBJ2-2	TGTGCCAGCAGTTCGCTCACAGGGACCTGGGAGCTGTTTTTT	CASSSLTGTWELFF
TRBV7-9	-	-	TRBJ2-2	TGTGCCAGCAGCTTAGCGAGTACCGGGGAGCTGTTTTTT	CASSLASTGELFF
TRBV20-1	-	-	TRBJ2-7	TGCAGTGCTAGAGATCTGGCGGGGACCTCCTACAATGAGCAGTACTTC	CSARDLAGTSYNEQYF
TRBV12-3/TRBV12-4	TRBD2	-	TRBJ2-7	TGTGCCAGCAGTTTATGGACTAGCGGGGGGCTCACCAAATCCCTCCACGAGCAGTACTTC	CASSLWTSGGLTKSLHEQYF
TRBV13	-	-	TRBJ2-3	TGTGCCAGCAGCCGAGGACAACCAGATACGCAGTATTTT	CASSRGQPDTQYF
TRBV7-9	-	-	TRBJ2-1	TGTGCCAGCAGCTTAGGGTATGCTGAGCAGTTCTTC	CASSLGYAEQFF
TRBV6-1	-	-	TRBJ1-4	TGTGCCACCTTGGACCTACTGCGGGAAAAACTGTTTTTT	CATLDLLREKLFF
TRBV10-3	TRBD2	-	TRBJ2-1	TGTGCCATCAGTGAGTCTGTAACTAGCGGGGACAATGAGCAGTTCTTC	CAISESVTSGDNEQFF
TRBV28	-	-	TRBJ1-5	TGTGCCAGCAGTTTATTTCAGGGGATTAGCAATCAGCCCCAGCATTTT	CASSLFQGISNQPQHF
TRBV5-1	-	-	TRBJ2-7	TGCGCCAGCACGACTGAACCGGCTAGCAGGACCTACGAGCAGTACTTC	CASTTEPASRTYEQYF
TRBV6-1	TRBD2	-	TRBJ2-5	TGTGCCAGCAGTGAGTGGACTAGCGGGGAGACCCAGTACTTC	CASSEWTSGETQYF
TRBV10-3	-	-	TRBJ1-2	TGTGCCACGGGGGGCACAGGACTCTACTATGGCTACACCTTC	CATGGTGLYYGYTF
TRBV9	-	-	TRBJ2-7	TGTGCCAGCAGCGTAGCCCCCGACTACGAGCAGTACTTC	CASSVAPDYEQYF
TRBV6-6	-	-	TRBJ2-6	TGTGCCAGCAATTGGTCTGGGGCCAACGTCCTGACTTTC	CASNWSGANVLTF
TRBV27	-	-	TRBJ2-1	TGTGCCAGCAGTTTATCGTTTTCGGGCAGCGAGCAGTTCTTC	CASSLSFSGSEQFF
TRBV28	-	-	TRBJ1-4	TGTGCCAGCAGGCTCCCGGGTCTAGCGAACGAAAAACTGTTTTTT	CASRLPGLANEKLFF
TRBV2	-	-	TRBJ1-1	TGTGCCAGCAACGGACAGCCTCTGAGTGAAGCTTTCTTT	CASNGQPLSEAFF
TRBV28	TRBD2	-	TRBJ2-1	TGTGCCAGCAGTCAAGGGACTAGCGGGAGGGGGAGAACGTCGGATGAGCAGTTCTTC	CASSQGTSGRGRTSDEQFF
TRBV6-6	-	-	TRBJ1-4	TGTGCCAGCAGCCAGGAAGGGGGGTTCGGAAAACTGTTTTTT	CASSQEGGFGKLFF
TRBV5-1	TRBD1	few	TRBJ2-7	TGCGCCAGCAGCTTTTCGACAGGGACCTACGAGCAGTACTTC	CASSFSTGTYEQYF
TRBV3-1	-	-	TRBJ2-2	TGTGCCAGCAGCCAGGCCGGGACAGCGGGGAATATAGCGTTAGGGGCCCCCGGGGAGCTGTTTTTT	CASSQAGTAGNIALGAPGELFF
TRBV12-3/TRBV12-4	TRBD1	few	TRBJ1-2	TGTGCCAGCAGCCGCCAGGGGGCGGAGCACTATGGCTACACCTTC	CASSRQGAEHYGYTF
TRBV28	-	-	TRBJ2-7	TGTGCCAGCAGGCCCGAGGGGGGGAACAATGAGCAGTACTTC	CASRPEGGNNEQYF
TRBV10-3	-	many	TRBJ2-3	TGTGCCATCAGTGAGTCGACTCGGGCAGATACGCAGTATTTT	CAISESTRADTQYF
TRBV20-1	TRBD2	-	TRBJ2-5	TGCAGTGCTAGGCGGGGCGGGAGGGCGGCTGAGACCCAGTACTTC	CSARRGGRAAETQYF
TRBV3-1	-	-	TRBJ1-6	TGTGCCAGCAGCCAGCAAAATCTTCTGTGGAATTCACCCCTCCACTTT	CASSQQNLLWNSPLHF